These T cell receptor beta chains were read from a single sample in a study of cytomegalovirus exposure and HLA in healthy donors. Repertoires were generated with immunoSEQ multiplex PCR, while TCRdb's copy carries only in-frame clones and drops some. The data show 260,000 or so clones, around 90% seen once. Sequencing was performed on PBMCs. The receptors here all came from a woman in her twenties or thirties in good health and CMV-seronegative. The CDR3 runs from the conserved cysteine through the conserved F or W. D genes are given only for firm matches. Size is omitted from some rows. Given values are once, few, many or a class for expanded clones.

CASSEGDLTYEQYF,TGTGCCAGCAGTGAGGGGGACTTGACCTACGAGCAGTACTTC,few,TRBJ2-7,-,TRBV2
CASTGSGLFNEKLFF,TGTGCCAGCACTGGGTCCGGGCTCTTTAATGAAAAACTGTTTTTT,-,TRBJ1-4,-,TRBV27
CASSLAASRGRETQYF,TGTGCCAGCAGCTTAGCGGCTTCCAGGGGGCGAGAGACCCAGTACTTC,-,TRBJ2-5,TRBD1,TRBV7-8
CSVTTEAFYEQYF,TGCAGCGTTACGACAGAGGCGTTCTACGAGCAGTACTTC,-,TRBJ2-7,-,TRBV29-1
CASRLLAGGPYEQYF,TGTGCCAGCCGATTACTAGCGGGAGGGCCCTACGAGCAGTACTTC,few,TRBJ2-7,TRBD2,TRBV27
CASTPPGGETQYF,TGTGCCAGCACCCCGCCCGGGGGAGAGACCCAGTACTTC,-,TRBJ2-5,-,TRBV6-5
CASSLRLATRNNEQFF,TGTGCCAGCAGCCTGCGACTAGCCACCAGGAACAATGAGCAGTTCTTC,-,TRBJ2-1,TRBD2,TRBV14
CASSLGNQPQHF,TGTGCCAGCAGCTTGGGAAATCAGCCCCAGCATTTT,few,TRBJ1-5,-,TRBV5-4
CASSGLGFYEQYF,TGTGCCAGCAGTGGACTAGGGTTCTACGAGCAGTACTTC,-,TRBJ2-7,TRBD2,TRBV28
CASSQDRTGQPQHF,TGCGCCAGCAGCCAAGACAGGACGGGGCAGCCCCAGCATTTT,-,TRBJ1-5,-,TRBV4-3
CASSELGLQETQYF,TGTGCCAGCAGTGAACTGGGTTTACAAGAGACCCAGTACTTC,-,TRBJ2-5,-,TRBV6-1
CASSLTVAGGPYEQYF,TGTGCCAGCAGCTTAACGGTAGCGGGAGGGCCCTACGAGCAGTACTTC,-,TRBJ2-7,TRBD2,TRBV7-3
CSVERLAGTYEQYF,TGCAGCGTTGAGCGGCTAGCGGGCACCTACGAGCAGTACTTC,-,TRBJ2-7,TRBD2,TRBV29-1
CASSLDVQGANTGELFF,TGTGCCAGCAGCTTAGACGTACAGGGGGCAAACACCGGGGAGCTGTTTTTT,-,TRBJ2-2,TRBD1,TRBV7-7